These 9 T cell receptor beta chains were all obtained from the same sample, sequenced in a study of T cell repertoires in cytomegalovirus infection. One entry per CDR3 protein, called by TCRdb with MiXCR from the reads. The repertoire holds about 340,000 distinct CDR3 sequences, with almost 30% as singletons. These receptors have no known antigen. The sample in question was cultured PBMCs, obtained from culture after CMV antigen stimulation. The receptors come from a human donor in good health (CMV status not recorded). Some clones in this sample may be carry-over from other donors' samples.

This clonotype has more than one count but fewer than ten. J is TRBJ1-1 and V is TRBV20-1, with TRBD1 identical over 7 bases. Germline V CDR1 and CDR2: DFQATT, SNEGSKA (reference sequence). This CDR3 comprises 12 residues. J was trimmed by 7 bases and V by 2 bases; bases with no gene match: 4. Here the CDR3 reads CSARSGGNEAFF. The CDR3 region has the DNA TGCAGTGCTAGATCAGGGGGAAATGAAGCTTTCTTT.

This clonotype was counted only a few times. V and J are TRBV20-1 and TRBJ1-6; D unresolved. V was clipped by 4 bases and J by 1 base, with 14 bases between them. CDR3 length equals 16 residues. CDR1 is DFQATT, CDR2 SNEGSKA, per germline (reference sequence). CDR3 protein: CSAKTSGGSYNSPLHF. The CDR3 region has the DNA TGCAGTGCTAAAACCAGTGGTGGGTCCTATAATTCACCCCTCCACTTT.

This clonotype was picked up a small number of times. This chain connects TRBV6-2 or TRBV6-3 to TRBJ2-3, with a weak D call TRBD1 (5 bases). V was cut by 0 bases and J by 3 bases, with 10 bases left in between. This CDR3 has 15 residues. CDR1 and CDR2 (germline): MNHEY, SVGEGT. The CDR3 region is CASSYSLGQTDTQYF. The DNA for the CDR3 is TGTGCCAGCAGTTACTCTTTGGGGCAAACAGATACGCAGTATTTT.

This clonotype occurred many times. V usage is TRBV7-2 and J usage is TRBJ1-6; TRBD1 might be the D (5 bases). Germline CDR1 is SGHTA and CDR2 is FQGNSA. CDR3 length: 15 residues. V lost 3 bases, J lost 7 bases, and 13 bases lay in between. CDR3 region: CASSFTGIGNSPLHF. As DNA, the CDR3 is TGTGCCAGCAGCTTCACAGGAATCGGCAATTCACCCCTCCACTTT.

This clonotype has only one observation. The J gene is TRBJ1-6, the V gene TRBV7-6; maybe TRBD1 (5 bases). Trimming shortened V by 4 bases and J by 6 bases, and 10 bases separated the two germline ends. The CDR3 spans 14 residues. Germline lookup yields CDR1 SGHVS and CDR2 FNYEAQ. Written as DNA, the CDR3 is TGTGCCAGCAGCTCGGGACGGATTAATTCACCCCTCCACTTT. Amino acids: CASSSGRINSPLHF. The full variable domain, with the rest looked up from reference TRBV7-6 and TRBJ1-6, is GAGVSQSPRYKVTKRGQDVALRCDPISGHVSLYWYRQALGQGPEFLTYFNYEAQQDKSGLPNDRFSAERPEGSISTLTIQRTEQRDSAMYRCASSSGRINSPLHFGNGTRLTVT.

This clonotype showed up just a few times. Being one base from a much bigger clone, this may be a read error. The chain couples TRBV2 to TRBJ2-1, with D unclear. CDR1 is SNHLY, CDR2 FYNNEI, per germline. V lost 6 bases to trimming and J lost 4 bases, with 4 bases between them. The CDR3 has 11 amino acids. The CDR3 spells CASRQYNEQFF. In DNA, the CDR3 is TGTGCCAGCAGGCAGTACAATGAGCAGTTCTTC.

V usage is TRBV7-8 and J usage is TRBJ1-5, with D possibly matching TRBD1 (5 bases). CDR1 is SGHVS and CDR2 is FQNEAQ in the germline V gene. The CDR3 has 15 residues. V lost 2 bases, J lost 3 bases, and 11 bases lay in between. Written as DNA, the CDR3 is TGTGCCAGCAGCTTAACGACAGCCCCCAATCAGCCCCAGCATTTT. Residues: CASSLTTAPNQPQHF.

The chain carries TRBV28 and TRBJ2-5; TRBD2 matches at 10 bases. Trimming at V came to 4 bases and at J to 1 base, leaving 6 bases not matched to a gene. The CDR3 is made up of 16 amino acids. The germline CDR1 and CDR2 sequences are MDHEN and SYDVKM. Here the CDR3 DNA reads TGTGCCAGCAGTTACTCCCGGACTAGCGGCCAAGAGACCCAGTACTTC. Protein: CASSYSRTSGQETQYF.

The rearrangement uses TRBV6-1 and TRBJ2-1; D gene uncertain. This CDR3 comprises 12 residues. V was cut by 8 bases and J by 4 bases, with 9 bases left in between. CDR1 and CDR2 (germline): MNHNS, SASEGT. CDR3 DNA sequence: TGTGCCAGCGGCCGGGCGTACAATGAGCAGTTCTTC. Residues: CASGRAYNEQFF.